This T cell receptor beta chain was captured by sequencing in a study of naive and memory T cell subsets. The length of the CDR3 is 18 residues. Germline V gene lookup returns CDR1 DFQATT and CDR2 SNEGSKA (reference sequence). Trimming removed 3 bases from V and 3 bases from J; junction bases left unmatched: 16. The beta constant-region primer was an equimolar mix of two oligonucleotides covering TRBC1 and TRBC2. An oligonucleotide with the SP2 primer and a 12-nucleotide UMI was ligated to the cDNA 3' end. Each CDR3 protein gets one entry after TCRdb re-called the UMI-ligation and nested PCR reads with MiXCR. The sample has some 150,000 distinct CDR3 sequences, approximately 15% seen once; the top ten hold 0.14%. This clonotype was seen more than once but under ten times. Its antigen is as yet unknown. Cells stained for CD3, CD4, CD8, CD45RA and CD27 were sorted into four subsets. General observations from the study: A clonotype means one alpha or beta sequence, not an alpha/beta pair. Gini index rose across naive, CM, EM and EMRA in CD4 and CD8.

The source material was naive CD4+ T cells from blood. This receptor was identified in a human donor in good health. V is TRBV20-1 and J is TRBJ2-1; 8 bases are shared with TRBD2. CDR3 DNA sequence: TGCAGTGCTAGGAACCGACTAGCGTCAGGGAGGGGCTACAATGAGCAGTTCTTC. Its translation: CSARNRLASGRGYNEQFF.